This TCR beta chain stems from a study of identical twins. About this clonotype itself: The antigen remains unidentified.

Overall study results and limits: In zero-insertion analyses, partial confounding could arise from invariant MAIT and iNKT cells. Memory repertoires lacked the insertion deficit that abundant cord blood beta clonotypes showed.

A universal primer site was created by template switching, with the cDNA bearing unique molecular identifiers. TCRdb re-derived calls from the 5' RACE reads in MiXCR, one entry per CDR3 protein. The sample records around 670,000 distinct CDR3 sequences, 5.5% to 6.5% being singletons. CDR3 length: 16 residues. CDR1 and CDR2 from the germline V gene are KGHDR and SFDVKD. V shed 3 bases, J shed 4 bases, and the junction held 6 bases outside the gene matches. The TCR originated in a man aged 18 to 29 in good health. The sample taken for sequencing was naive T cells sorted from blood. The chain has TRBV24-1 and TRBJ2-1; 9 bases line up with TRBD1. CDR3 DNA sequence: TGTGCCACCAGTGATCGACAGGGGGTTAGATACAATGAGCAGTTCTTC. Its protein product is CATSDRQGVRYNEQFF.